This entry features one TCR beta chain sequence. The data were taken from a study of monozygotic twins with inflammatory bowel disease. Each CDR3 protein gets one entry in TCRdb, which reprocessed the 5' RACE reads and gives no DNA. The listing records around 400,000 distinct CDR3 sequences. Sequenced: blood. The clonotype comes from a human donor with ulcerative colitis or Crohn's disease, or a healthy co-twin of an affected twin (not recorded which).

CDR3 region: CASRGILRDTEAFF. The rearrangement links TRBV4-1 to TRBJ1-1. CDR1 and CDR2 from the germline V gene are MGHRA and YSYEKL. This CDR3 spans 14 amino acids.